These 27 T cell receptor beta chains originate from one sample sequenced in a study of blood T cell repertoires in COVID-19. Some clones are missing from TCRdb's copy, which holds only in-frame ones; the method was immunoSEQ multiplex PCR. The repertoire includes approximately 170,000 clones, 80% to 85% of them detected once, and about 8.6% sits in the top ten. Sequenced sample: PBMCs or T cells enriched from blood (not recorded which). Receptors were obtained from a woman aged 45 to 65 who had recovered from COVID-19.

The genes are TRBV19 and TRBJ2-2; weak D call: TRBD2 (5 bases). Trimming pared 3 bases from V and 5 bases from J, leaving 10 bases between. The germline CDR1 and CDR2 sequences are LNHDA and SQIVND (reference sequence). The CDR3 is 14 residues long. The chain's CDR3 is CASSILRGTGELFF. For the CDR3, the DNA is TGTGCCAGTAGTATTTTAAGAGGGACCGGGGAGCTGTTTTTT.

This rearrangement joins TRBV19 to TRBJ1-1, with D possibly matching TRBD1 (5 bases). CDR1 LNHDA and CDR2 SQIVND come from the germline V gene (reference sequence). The germline V and J ends were trimmed by 7 bases and 6 bases, with 9 bases remaining between them. The CDR3 runs to 11 residues. The CDR3 region is CASKGFAEAFF. Here the CDR3 DNA reads TGTGCCAGTAAGGGGTTCGCTGAAGCTTTCTTT.

The chain is built from TRBV2 and TRBJ1-2, with D maybe TRBD1 (5 bases). The germline gives CDR1 SNHLY, CDR2 FYNNEI. The CDR3 has 14 amino acids. V was pared by 4 bases and J by 7 bases, with 16 bases between. CDR3 nucleotide sequence: TGTGCCAGCAGTGTGGCCGGCAGGGAAGGTGGCTACACCTTC. Translating gives CASSVAGREGGYTF.

The gene calls are TRBV7-9 and TRBJ1-4, with D possibly TRBD1 on 5 matching bases. With 4 bases removed from V and 6 bases from J, the gap between germline ends came to 12 bases. Germline CDR1 is SEHNR and CDR2 is FQNEAQ (reference sequence). This CDR3 region has 14 residues. Here the CDR3 reads CASSWGGSDEKLFF. As DNA, the CDR3 is TGTGCCAGCAGCTGGGGGGGATCGGATGAAAAACTGTTTTTT.

The rearrangement uses TRBV5-6 and TRBJ1-4; D not resolved. The CDR3 is made up of 14 amino acids. V gave up 2 bases and J gave up 8 bases, with 13 bases separating them. Germline-derived CDR1 and CDR2 are SGHDT and YYEEEE. The CDR3 region has the DNA TGTGCCAGCAGCTTTTATTTTGCACAAGAAAAACTGTTTTTT. It specifies CASSFYFAQEKLFF.

The rearrangement joins TRBV18 to TRBJ2-7; the match to TRBD2 covers 8 bases. The germline gives CDR1 KGHSH, CDR2 LQKENI. Trimming at V came to 4 bases and at J to 6 bases, leaving 14 bases not matched to a gene. The CDR3 loop spans 16 amino acids. The DNA for the CDR3 is TGTGCCAGCTCACTAGATGAGGGTAGCGGGATATCCGAGCAGTACTTC. Translation gives CASSLDEGSGISEQYF. Variable domain in full (rest from reference TRBV18 and TRBJ2-7): NAGVMQNPRHLVRRRGQEARLRCSPMKGHSHVYWYRQLPEEGLKFMVYLQKENIIDESGMPKERFSAEFPKEGPSILRIQQVVRGDSAAYFCASSLDEGSGISEQYFGPGTRLTVT.

V and J are TRBV27 and TRBJ2-1; the match to TRBD2 covers 9 bases. There are 15 residues in the CDR3. Germline CDR1 and CDR2: MNHEY and SMNVEV (reference sequence). V trimming: 4 bases; J trimming: 6 bases; junction bases outside the gene matches: 7. The CDR3 loop reads CASSSPGLAVNEQFF. The CDR3 DNA reads as TGTGCCAGCAGTTCTCCGGGACTAGCCGTCAATGAGCAGTTCTTC.

J is TRBJ1-1 and V is TRBV28; D is possibly TRBD1 (5 bases). V lost 3 bases to trimming and J lost 7 bases, with 12 bases between them. Germline V gene data show CDR1 as MDHEN and CDR2 as SYDVKM. CDR3 length: 13 amino acids. The CDR3 loop is CASSFLGGLEAFF. CDR3 coding DNA: TGTGCCAGCAGTTTCTTGGGGGGTCTTGAAGCTTTCTTT.

This chain connects TRBV3-1 (or the pseudogene TRBV3-2) to TRBJ2-1, with D hard to call. This CDR3 has 16 residues. Germline V gene data show CDR1 as LGHDT and CDR2 as YNNKEL (reference sequence). V was clipped by 1 base and J by 5 bases, with 15 bases between them. The CDR3 DNA is TGTGCCAGCAGCCAAGGTAATAGACTCGTCCACAATGAGCAGTTCTTC. The encoded protein is CASSQGNRLVHNEQFF.

The chain links TRBV9 to TRBJ1-4; no firm D call. The CDR3 has 12 amino acids. Germline assignment: CDR1 SGDLS and CDR2 YYNGEE. Trimming removed 5 bases at V and 8 bases at J, with 10 bases between. The CDR3 DNA follows: TGTGCCAGCAGTGCCGGTGAGGAAAAACTGTTTTTT. As protein: CASSAGEEKLFF.

The chain has TRBV28 and TRBJ2-3; D gene uncertain. Trimming removed 6 bases from V and 2 bases from J, with 15 bases in between. Germline CDR1 is MDHEN and CDR2 is SYDVKM. The CDR3 covers 15 residues. The CDR3 nucleotides are TGTGCCAGCAGCCGGCGGCTCCAATACACAGATACGCAGTATTTT. This codes for CASSRRLQYTDTQYF.

This clone appeared many times. This chain joins TRBV4-1 and TRBJ2-7, with a possible D match to TRBD2 (6 bases). The germline V gene encodes CDR1 MGHRA and CDR2 YSYEKL. Trimming left V 3 bases short and J 3 bases short, with 18 bases between. The CDR3 extends over 16 amino acids. CDR3 bases: TGCGCCAGCAGCCACCCCCAAGGTAGCGGAAGCTACGAGCAGTACTTC. It specifies CASSHPQGSGSYEQYF.

J is TRBJ2-2 and V is TRBV4-1; D possibly corresponds to TRBD1 (5 bases). Per germline, CDR1 MGHRA and CDR2 YSYEKL. V lost 4 bases to trimming and J lost 4 bases, with 16 bases between them. The CDR3 is 16 amino acids. The CDR3 region is CASSLMTDLLTGELFF. In nucleotides, the CDR3 is TGCGCCAGCAGCCTCATGACAGACCTCCTCACCGGGGAGCTGTTTTTT.

This sequence joins TRBV19 and TRBJ1-3; unclear D gene. V was trimmed by 7 bases and J by 2 bases, leaving 15 bases between them. Germline V lookup: CDR1 LNHDA, CDR2 SQIVND (reference sequence). The CDR3 spans 15 residues. CDR3 bases: TGTGCCAGTACCACGCCGGGGTACCCTGGAAACACCATATATTTT. This sequence encodes CASTTPGYPGNTIYF. Based on the CDR3 plus reference TRBV19 and TRBJ1-3, the full variable domain is DGGITQSPKYLFRKEGQNVTLSCEQNLNHDAMYWYRQDPGQGLRLIYYSQIVNDFQKGDIAEGYSVSREKKESFPLTVTSAQKNPTAFYLCASTTPGYPGNTIYFGEGSWLTVV.

This chain connects TRBV19 to TRBJ1-1, with D unresolved. V lost 6 bases to trimming and J lost 0 bases, with 11 bases between them. Germline V gene lookup returns CDR1 LNHDA and CDR2 SQIVND (reference sequence). The length of the CDR3 is 14 residues. The CDR3 region is CASSPRQLNTEAFF. DNA for the CDR3: TGTGCCAGTAGCCCCCGCCAGTTGAACACTGAAGCTTTCTTT.

This sequence joins TRBV6-5 and TRBJ1-4, with TRBD1 as a possible D gene (5 bases). This CDR3 contains 15 residues. The ends were cut back, 6 bases at V and 5 bases at J, with 16 bases in the middle. Germline values: CDR1 MNHEY, CDR2 SVGAGI. The CDR3 DNA is TGTGCCAGCAGCACAGGATCCGGTTGGAATGAAAAACTGTTTTTT. Translated: CASSTGSGWNEKLFF.

This clone showed up just a few times. The gene calls are TRBV18 and TRBJ1-2, with a weak D call TRBD1 (5 bases). V lost 6 bases, J lost 14 bases, and 25 bases lay in between. CDR3 length: 14 residues. Germline values: CDR1 KGHSH, CDR2 LQKENI. CDR3 DNA sequence: TGTGCCAGCTCGCCGTCGTCGGGGCGTTTGAGCGGGACCTTC. Its protein product is CASSPSSGRLSGTF.

The chain couples TRBV11-3 to TRBJ2-1; D uncertain. The CDR3 is 14 amino acids. Trimming removed 4 bases from V and 8 bases from J, with 15 bases in between. Per germline, CDR1 SGHNT and CDR2 YENEEA. For the CDR3, the DNA is TGTGCCAGCAGCTCTTCCTACGGGTATGATGAGCAGTTCTTC. It specifies CASSSSYGYDEQFF.

This rearrangement joins TRBV9 to TRBJ2-1, with 13 nucleotides matching TRBD2. V shed 4 bases and J 2 bases; nucleotides not matched to a gene: 12. CDR1 SGDLS and CDR2 YYNGEE come from the germline V gene. The CDR3 is 19 residues long. In DNA, the CDR3 is TGTGCCAGCAGCAAGCCGGGACTAGCGGGAAGGGGACCCTACAATGAGCAGTTCTTC. The encoded protein is CASSKPGLAGRGPYNEQFF.

V gene TRBV6-5 combines with J gene TRBJ1-2, with 7 bases identical to TRBD1. Germline lookup yields CDR1 MNHEY and CDR2 SVGAGI. This CDR3 contains 14 residues. The V segment lost 5 bases and the J segment 2 bases; nucleotides outside the gene matches: 5. DNA of the CDR3: TGTGCCAGCAGTAGGGGGGACAGCAACTATGGCTACACCTTC. Protein product: CASSRGDSNYGYTF.

The rearrangement uses TRBV5-1 and TRBJ2-1; TRBD2 agrees at 14 bases. The CDR3 is made up of 16 amino acids. The germline gives CDR1 SGHRS, CDR2 YFSETQ. Trimming cost V 2 bases and J 9 bases; bases outside gene matches: 7. CDR3 DNA: TGCGCCAGCAGCTTTGGGGGACTAGCGGGAGTCATTGAGCAGTTCTTC. The encoded protein is CASSFGGLAGVIEQFF.

The chain carries TRBV4-3 and TRBJ2-3; 8 bases are shared with TRBD2. This CDR3 has 22 amino acids. Germline values: CDR1 LGHNA, CDR2 YSLEER. The V gene end was trimmed by 3 bases and the J gene end by 3 bases; junction bases not matched to a gene: 26. CDR3 coding DNA: TGCGCCAGCAGCCAGAACGCAGATAAGCTTTTGGGGGCGGGAGGTTCAACAGATACGCAGTATTTT. It codes for CASSQNADKLLGAGGSTDTQYF.

CDR3 in amino acids: CASSREVEQYF. The DNA for the CDR3 is TGTGCCAGCAGCAGGGAGGTGGAGCAGTACTTC. V gene TRBV6-6 combines with J gene TRBJ2-7, with a possible D match to TRBD2 (6 bases). The CDR3 length is 11 residues. Germline CDR1 is MNHNY and CDR2 is SVGAGI (reference sequence). The V end was cut by 6 bases, the J end by 7 bases, with 10 bases between.

The chain carries TRBV4-1 and TRBJ2-5; 11 bases match TRBD2. This CDR3 contains 16 residues. Germline V gene data show CDR1 as MGHRA and CDR2 as YSYEKL. Unmatched junction bases numbered 9, after V lost 2 bases and J lost 7 bases. The CDR3 region has the DNA TGCGCCAGCAGCCAAAATGTCCTAGCGGGAGGACGGACCCAGTACTTC. Translated, it gives CASSQNVLAGGRTQYF.

The chain carries TRBV11-1 and TRBJ2-2; D possibly corresponds to TRBD1 (6 bases). This CDR3 spans 16 amino acids. Trimming stripped 5 bases from V and 6 bases from J, with 19 bases between. The germline CDR1 and CDR2 sequences are SGHAT and FQDESV (reference sequence). The CDR3 spells CASSAAATGKSGELFF. The CDR3, as DNA: TGTGCCAGCAGCGCCGCGGCAACAGGGAAATCCGGGGAGCTGTTTTTT.

The chain combines TRBV3-1 (or the pseudogene TRBV3-2) with TRBJ2-2; 7 bases line up with TRBD2. Trimming removed 2 bases from V and 3 bases from J; junction bases left unmatched: 9. The CDR3 has 17 residues. Germline CDR1 reads LGHDT; CDR2 reads YNNKEL (reference sequence). The CDR3 DNA is TGTGCCAGCAGCCAAAGTTGGGGCGGGAGTCACACCGGGGAGCTGTTTTTT. Encoded protein: CASSQSWGGSHTGELFF.

As regards this clone: Its ends do not fully match the called genes, so a read error is possible. The gene calls are TRBV3-1 (or the pseudogene TRBV3-2) and TRBJ2-1, with TRBD2 identical over 13 bases. The CDR3 spans 12 residues. Germline CDR1 is LGHDT and CDR2 is YNNKEL (reference sequence). The CDR3, as DNA: TGTGCCAGCAGCCAGACGGGACTAGCGGGAATCTTC. This gives the protein CASSQTGLAGIF.